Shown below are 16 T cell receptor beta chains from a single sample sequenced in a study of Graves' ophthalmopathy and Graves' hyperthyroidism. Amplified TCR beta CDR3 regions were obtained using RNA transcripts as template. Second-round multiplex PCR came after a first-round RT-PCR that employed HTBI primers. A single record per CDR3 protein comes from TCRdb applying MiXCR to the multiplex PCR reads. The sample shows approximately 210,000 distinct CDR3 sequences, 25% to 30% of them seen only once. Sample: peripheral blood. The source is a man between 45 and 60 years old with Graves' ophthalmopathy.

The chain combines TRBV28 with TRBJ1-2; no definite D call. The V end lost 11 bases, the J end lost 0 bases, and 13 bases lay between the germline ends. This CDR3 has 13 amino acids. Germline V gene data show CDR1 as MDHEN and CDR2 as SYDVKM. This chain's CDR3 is CAGTGNTNYGYTF. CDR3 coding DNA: TGTGCCGGAACCGGGAACACTAACTATGGCTACACCTTC.

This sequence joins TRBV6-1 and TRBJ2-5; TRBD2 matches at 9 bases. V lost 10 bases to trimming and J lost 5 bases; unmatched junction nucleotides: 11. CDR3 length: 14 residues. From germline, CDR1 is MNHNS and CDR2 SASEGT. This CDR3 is CATLAGAPLETQYF. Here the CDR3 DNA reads TGTGCCACCTTAGCGGGGGCCCCTTTGGAGACCCAGTACTTC.

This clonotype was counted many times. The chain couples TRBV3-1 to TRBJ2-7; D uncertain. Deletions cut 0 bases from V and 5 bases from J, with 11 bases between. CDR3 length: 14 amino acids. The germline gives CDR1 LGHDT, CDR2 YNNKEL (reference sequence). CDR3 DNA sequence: TGTGCCAGCAGCCAAGACCTGAGGAGCAACGAGCAGTACTTC. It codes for CASSQDLRSNEQYF.

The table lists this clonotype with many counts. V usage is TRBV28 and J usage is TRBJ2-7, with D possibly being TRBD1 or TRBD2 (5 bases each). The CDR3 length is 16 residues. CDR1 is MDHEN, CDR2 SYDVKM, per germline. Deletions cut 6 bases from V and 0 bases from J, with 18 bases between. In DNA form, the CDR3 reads TGTGCCAGCAGAGATCTCCGGGACCTCGGCTCCTACGAGCAGTACTTC. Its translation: CASRDLRDLGSYEQYF.

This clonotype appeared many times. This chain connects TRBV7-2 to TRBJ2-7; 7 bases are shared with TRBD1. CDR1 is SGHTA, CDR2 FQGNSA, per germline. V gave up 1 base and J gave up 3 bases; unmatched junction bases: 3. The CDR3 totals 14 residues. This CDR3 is CASSLEQGLYEQYF. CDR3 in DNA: TGTGCCAGCAGCTTAGAACAGGGGCTCTACGAGCAGTACTTC.

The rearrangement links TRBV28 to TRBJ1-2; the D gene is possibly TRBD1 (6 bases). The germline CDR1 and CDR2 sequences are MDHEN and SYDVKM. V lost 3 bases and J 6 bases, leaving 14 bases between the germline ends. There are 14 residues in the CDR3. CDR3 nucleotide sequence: TGTGCCAGCAGTTTCCGAGCAGGGGTAAATGGCTACACCTTC. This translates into CASSFRAGVNGYTF.

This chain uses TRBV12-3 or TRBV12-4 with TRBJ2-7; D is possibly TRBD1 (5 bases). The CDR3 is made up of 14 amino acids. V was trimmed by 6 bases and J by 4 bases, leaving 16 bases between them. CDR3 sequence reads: CASRPTNDRYEQYF. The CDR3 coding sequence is TGTGCCAGCAGACCCACGAATGACAGATACGAGCAGTACTTC.

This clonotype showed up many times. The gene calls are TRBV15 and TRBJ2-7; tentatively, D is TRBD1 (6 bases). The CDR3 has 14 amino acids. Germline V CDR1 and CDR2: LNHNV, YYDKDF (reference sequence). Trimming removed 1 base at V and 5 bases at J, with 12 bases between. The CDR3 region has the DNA TGTGCCACCAGCAGAGGCCAACAGGGAAACGAGCAGTACTTC. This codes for CATSRGQQGNEQYF.

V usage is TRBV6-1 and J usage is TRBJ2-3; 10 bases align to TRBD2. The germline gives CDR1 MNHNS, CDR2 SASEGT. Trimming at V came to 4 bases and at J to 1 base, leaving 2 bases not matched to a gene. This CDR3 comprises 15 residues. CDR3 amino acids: CASSASGSGTDTQYF. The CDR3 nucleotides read TGTGCCAGCAGTGCTAGCGGGAGCGGCACAGATACGCAGTATTTT.

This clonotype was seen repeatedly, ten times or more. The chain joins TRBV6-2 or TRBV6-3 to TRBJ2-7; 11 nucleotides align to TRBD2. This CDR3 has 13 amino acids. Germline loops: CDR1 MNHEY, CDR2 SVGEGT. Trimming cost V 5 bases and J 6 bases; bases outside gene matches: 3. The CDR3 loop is CASSATSGSEQYF. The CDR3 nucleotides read TGTGCCAGCAGTGCTACTAGCGGGAGCGAGCAGTACTTC.

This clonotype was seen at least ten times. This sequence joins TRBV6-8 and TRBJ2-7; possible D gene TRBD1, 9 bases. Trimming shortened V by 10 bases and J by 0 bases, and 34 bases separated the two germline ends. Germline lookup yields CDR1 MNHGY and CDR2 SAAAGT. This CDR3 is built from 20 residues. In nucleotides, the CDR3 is TGTGCCACCCCCGTCCCCCGTCGGGACAGGGTACTAGCGGTCTCCTACGAGCAGTACTTC. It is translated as CATPVPRRDRVLAVSYEQYF.

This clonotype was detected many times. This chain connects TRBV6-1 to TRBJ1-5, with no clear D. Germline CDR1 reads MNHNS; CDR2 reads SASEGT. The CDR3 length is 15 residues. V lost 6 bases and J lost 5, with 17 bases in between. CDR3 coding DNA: TGTGCCAGCAGGGGCGGTATTCCTCCTGATCAGCCCCAGCATTTT. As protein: CASRGGIPPDQPQHF.

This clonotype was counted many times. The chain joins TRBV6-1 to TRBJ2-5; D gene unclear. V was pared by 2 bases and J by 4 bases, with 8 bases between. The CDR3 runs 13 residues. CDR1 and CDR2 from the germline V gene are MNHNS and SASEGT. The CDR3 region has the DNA TGTGCCAGCAGTGAATTAGGTTCAGAGACCCAGTACTTC. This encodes CASSELGSETQYF.

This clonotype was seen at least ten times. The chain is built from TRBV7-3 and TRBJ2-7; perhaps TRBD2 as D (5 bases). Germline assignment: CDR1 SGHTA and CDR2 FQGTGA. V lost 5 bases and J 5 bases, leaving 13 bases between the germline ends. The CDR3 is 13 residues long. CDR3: CASSRGAGDEQYF. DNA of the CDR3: TGTGCCAGCAGCAGAGGAGCCGGGGACGAGCAGTACTTC. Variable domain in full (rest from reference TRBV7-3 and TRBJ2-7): GAGVSQTPSNKVTEKGKYVELRCDPISGHTALYWYRQSLGQGPEFLIYFQGTGAADDSGLPNDRFFAVRPEGSVSTLKIQRTERGDSAVYLCASSRGAGDEQYFGPGTRLTVT.

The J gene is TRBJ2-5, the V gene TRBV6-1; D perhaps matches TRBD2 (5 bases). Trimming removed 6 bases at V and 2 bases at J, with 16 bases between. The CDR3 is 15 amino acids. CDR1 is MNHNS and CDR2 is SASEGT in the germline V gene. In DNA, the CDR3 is TGTGCCAGCAGCACGCCCGGAGGCGCTCAAGAGACCCAGTACTTC. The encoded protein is CASSTPGGAQETQYF.

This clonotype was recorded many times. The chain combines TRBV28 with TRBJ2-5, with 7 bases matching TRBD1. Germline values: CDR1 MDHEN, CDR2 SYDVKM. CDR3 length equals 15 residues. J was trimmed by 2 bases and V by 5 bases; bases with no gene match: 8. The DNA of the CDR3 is TGTGCCAGCAGTCACCCCTTGACAGGGCAAGAGACCCAGTACTTC. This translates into CASSHPLTGQETQYF.